The sequence of this TCR beta chain was determined in a study of OX40 agonist ivuxolimab in advanced cancers. CDR3 length: 13 residues. The V and J ends lost 6 bases and 1 base respectively, with 9 bases between them. The germline V gene encodes CDR1 SGHTA and CDR2 FQGNSA. Method: immunoSEQ multiplex PCR; TCRdb's copy keeps in-frame clones and lacks some. The repertoire includes about 69,000 clones, around 90% of them detected once, and less than 3% sits in the top ten. The specimen comprised CD4+ or CD8+ T cells sorted from blood, sampled in a trial of the OX40 agonist ivuxolimab. J is TRBJ1-1 and V is TRBV7-2, with D possibly TRBD1 on 5 matching bases. This clonotype was obtained from an adult with an advanced solid tumor such as melanoma, head and neck, liver or kidney cancer. CDR3 bases: TGTGCCAGCAGAGATACAGGGAACACTGAAGCTTTCTTT. Its protein is CASRDTGNTEAFF.